This is a list of T cell receptor beta chains from one sample in a study of blood T cells in healthy people across ages. TCRdb redid the calling of the 5' RACE reads with MiXCR, one entry per CDR3 protein. This sample yields hundreds of thousands of distinct CDR3 sequences, of which about 34% are seen a single time; approximately 15% belongs to the top ten. Sequencing was performed on blood. Receptor source: a woman aged 80 or over in good health. The CDR3 runs from the conserved cysteine through the conserved F or W. D genes are given only for firm matches. The listing skips clone size in some rows; elsewhere it reads once, few, many or a size class.

size	V	J	D	CDR3	DNA
few	TRBV3-1	TRBJ2-2	.	CASSRGALNTGELFF	TGTGCCAGCAGCCGAGGGGCTCTGAACACCGGGGAGCTGTTTTTT
.	TRBV2	TRBJ2-7	.	CASRRDRPMPYEQYF	TGTGCCAGCAGACGCGACAGACCGATGCCCTACGAGCAGTACTTC
many	TRBV6-6	TRBJ2-7	.	CASSYGGIAYEQYF	TGTGCCAGCAGTTACGGAGGGATTGCCTACGAGCAGTACTTC
many	TRBV18	TRBJ1-4	TRBD1	CASSPATGVIEKLFF	TGTGCCAGCTCACCGGCGACAGGGGTGATTGAAAAACTGTTTTTT
.	TRBV7-2	TRBJ1-6	.	CASSLGYGGPSSYNSPLHF	TGTGCCAGCAGCTTAGGGTATGGGGGGCCCTCCTCCTATAATTCACCCCTCCACTTT
.	TRBV2	TRBJ1-5	.	CASSASNSNQPQHF	TGTGCCAGCAGCGCCTCGAATAGCAATCAGCCCCAGCATTTT
many	TRBV28	TRBJ1-2	.	CASSRRRDYGYTF	TGTGCCAGCAGTCGGAGGAGGGACTATGGCTACACCTTC
many	TRBV20-1	TRBJ2-1	TRBD2	CSARVAGGGYNEQFF	TGCAGTGCTAGGGTAGCGGGGGGAGGGTACAATGAGCAGTTCTTC
.	TRBV20-1	TRBJ2-7	TRBD2	CSIGTSSSYEQYF	TGCAGTATCGGGACTAGCTCATCCTACGAGCAGTACTTC
.	TRBV20-1	TRBJ2-7	.	CSTERDARSYERYF	TGCAGTACTGAACGGGACGCTCGCTCCTACGAGCGGTACTTC
many	TRBV20-1	TRBJ2-1	TRBD1	CSARLPSGTGGLYNEQFF	TGCAGTGCTAGACTGCCTTCCGGGACAGGGGGTCTCTACAATGAGCAGTTCTTC
few	TRBV6-5	TRBJ1-2	TRBD1	CASSKTGTGSYGYTF	TGTGCCAGCAGCAAGACAGGGACGGGGTCCTATGGCTACACCTTC
.	TRBV30	TRBJ2-1	.	CAWSAGRPGDNEQFF	TGTGCCTGGAGTGCCGGCAGGCCTGGGGACAATGAGCAGTTCTTC
many	TRBV6-6	TRBJ2-3	.	CASSYSGHSTDTQYF	TGTGCCAGCTCTTACTCGGGACATAGCACAGATACGCAGTATTTT
.	TRBV7-2	TRBJ2-1	.	CASSLSGLDETQFF	TGTGCCAGCAGCTTATCAGGACTGGACGAGACCCAGTTCTTC
few	TRBV4-2	TRBJ2-2	.	CASSQGDARVFTGELFF	TGTGCCAGCAGCCAAGGCGACGCCAGGGTGTTCACCGGGGAGCTGTTTTTT
many	TRBV29-1	TRBJ2-5	.	CSVVGWETQYF	TGCAGCGTTGTGGGGTGGGAGACCCAGTACTTC
few	TRBV6-1	TRBJ1-6	TRBD1	CASGDRGYNSPLHF	TGTGCCAGCGGGGACAGGGGGTATAATTCACCCCTCCACTTT
.	TRBV28	TRBJ2-2	.	CASSFFQTGTGELFF	TGTGCCAGCAGTTTTTTTCAAACGGGCACCGGGGAGCTGTTTTTT
many	TRBV3-1	TRBJ2-5	TRBD2	CASSRSRTSGGETQYF	TGTGCCAGCAGCCGATCGAGGACTAGCGGGGGGGAGACCCAGTACTTC
few	TRBV27	TRBJ2-7	TRBD1	CASSLGGQGVEQYF	TGTGCCAGCAGTTTGGGGGGACAGGGGGTCGAGCAGTACTTC
many	TRBV7-8	TRBJ2-7	.	CASSPSRRGYEQYF	TGTGCCAGCAGCCCTAGTAGGCGAGGATACGAGCAGTACTTC
few	TRBV28	TRBJ2-3	TRBD2	CASALLAGGADTQYF	TGTGCCAGCGCCTTGCTAGCGGGGGGAGCAGATACGCAGTATTTT
.	TRBV20-1	TRBJ1-2	TRBD1	CNAGIQGDYGYTF	TGCAATGCTGGTATACAGGGGGACTATGGCTACACCTTC
.	TRBV2	TRBJ1-4	.	CASRLRVSTNEKLFF	TGTGCCAGCAGACTTCGGGTTTCAACTAATGAAAAACTGTTTTTT
.	TRBV29-1	TRBJ1-5	TRBD1	CSVERGPDQPQHF	TGCAGCGTTGAAAGGGGGCCGGATCAGCCCCAGCATTTT
once	TRBV15	TRBJ2-7	.	CATSSRGTAGHYF	TGTGCCACCAGCAGTCGCGGGACAGCAGGGCACTACTTC
.	TRBV20-1	TRBJ2-1	.	CSAPTLTSSGEQFF	TGCAGCGCTCCTACCCTGACTAGTTCGGGTGAGCAGTTCTTC
.	TRBV20-1	TRBJ1-5	.	CSARDLRHRTGQPQHF	TGCAGTGCTAGAGATCTCAGGCACAGGACGGGTCAGCCCCAGCATTTT
many	TRBV2	TRBJ1-2	.	CASSERVRKGYTF	TGTGCCAGCAGTGAAAGGGTCCGCAAAGGCTACACCTTC
.	TRBV18	TRBJ2-2	TRBD1	CASSTGSDTGELFF	TGTGCCAGCTCGACAGGGTCCGACACCGGGGAGCTGTTTTTT
.	TRBV20-1	TRBJ2-7	TRBD1	CSVEGASGDYEQYF	TGCAGTGTTGAGGGGGCTAGTGGGGACTACGAGCAGTACTTC
.	TRBV5-1	TRBJ1-3	TRBD1	CASSSGQSENTIYF	TGCGCCAGCAGCTCGGGACAGTCGGAAAACACCATATATTTT
.	TRBV27	TRBJ1-4	TRBD1	CASSPGGGAWGKLFF	TGTGCCAGCAGTCCCGGAGGGGGCGCTTGGGGAAAACTGTTTTTT
many	TRBV29-1	TRBJ1-1	.	CSVEVTPNTEAFF	TGCAGCGTTGAGGTGACACCGAACACTGAAGCTTTCTTT
.	TRBV12-3/TRBV12-4	TRBJ1-2	.	CASSFWEGGHGYTF	TGTGCCAGCAGTTTCTGGGAAGGGGGTCATGGCTACACCTTC
.	TRBV30	TRBJ1-5	TRBD1	CAWSTGTGPVSNQPQHF	TGTGCCTGGAGTACAGGGACAGGGCCAGTTAGCAATCAGCCCCAGCATTTT
few	TRBV29-1	TRBJ1-1	.	CSANRGAEAFF	TGCAGCGCCAACCGGGGGGCTGAAGCTTTCTTT
many	TRBV29-1	TRBJ1-5	.	CSVGPGNQPQHF	TGCAGCGTGGGCCCAGGGAATCAGCCCCAGCATTTT
few	TRBV7-8	TRBJ1-1	.	CASSLEVPSWAFF	TGTGCCAGCAGCTTAGAAGTTCCATCTTGGGCTTTCTTT
.	TRBV6-5	TRBJ2-2	.	CASSSGTLNAGELFF	TGTGCCAGCAGTTCCGGGACTCTTAACGCCGGGGAGCTGTTTTTT
many	TRBV20-1	TRBJ2-7	.	CSALGLPIYEQYF	TGCAGTGCCCTCGGACTACCCATCTACGAGCAGTACTTC
many	TRBV4-3	TRBJ2-5	.	CASSQDFRYQETQYF	TGCGCCAGCAGCCAAGATTTTCGGTACCAAGAGACCCAGTACTTC
many	TRBV21-1	TRBJ1-2	.	CASSKVGGGQSAYGYTF	TGTGCCAGCAGCAAAGTAGGGGGAGGACAGTCAGCCTATGGCTACACCTTC
.	TRBV6-5	TRBJ1-1	.	CASSYRTPGNTEAFF	TGTGCCAGCAGTTACCGGACCCCAGGGAACACTGAAGCTTTCTTT